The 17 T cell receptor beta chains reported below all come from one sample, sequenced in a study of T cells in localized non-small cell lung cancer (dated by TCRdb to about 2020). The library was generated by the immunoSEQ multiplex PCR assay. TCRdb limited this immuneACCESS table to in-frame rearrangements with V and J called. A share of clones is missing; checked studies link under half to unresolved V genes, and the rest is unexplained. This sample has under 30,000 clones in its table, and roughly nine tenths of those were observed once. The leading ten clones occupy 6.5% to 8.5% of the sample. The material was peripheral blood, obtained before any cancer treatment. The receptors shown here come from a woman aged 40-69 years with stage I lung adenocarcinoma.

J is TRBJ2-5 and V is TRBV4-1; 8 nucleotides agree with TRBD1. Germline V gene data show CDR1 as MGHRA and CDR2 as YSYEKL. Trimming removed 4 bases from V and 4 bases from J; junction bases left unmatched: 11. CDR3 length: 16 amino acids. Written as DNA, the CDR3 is TGCGCCAGCAGCCCCGTTTTCCGAGGACAGGGAGAGACCCAGTACTTC. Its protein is CASSPVFRGQGETQYF.

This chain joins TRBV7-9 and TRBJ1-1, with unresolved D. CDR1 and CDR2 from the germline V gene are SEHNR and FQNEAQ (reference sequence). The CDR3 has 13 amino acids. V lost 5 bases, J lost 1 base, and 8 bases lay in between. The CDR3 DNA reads TGTGCCAGCAGCCTGGTCGGGAACACTGAAGCTTTCTTT. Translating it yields CASSLVGNTEAFF.

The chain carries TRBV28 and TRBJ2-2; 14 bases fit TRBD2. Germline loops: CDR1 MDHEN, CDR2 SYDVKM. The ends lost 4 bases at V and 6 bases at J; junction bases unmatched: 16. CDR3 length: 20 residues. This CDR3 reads CASSSPLSGLAGGLAGELFF. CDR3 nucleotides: TGTGCCAGCAGTTCCCCATTAAGCGGACTAGCGGGAGGATTAGCCGGGGAGCTGTTTTTT.

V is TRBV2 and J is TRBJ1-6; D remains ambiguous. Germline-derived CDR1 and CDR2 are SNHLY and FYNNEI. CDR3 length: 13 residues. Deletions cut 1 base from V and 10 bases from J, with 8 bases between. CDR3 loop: CASSEEDGSPLHF. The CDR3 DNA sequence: TGTGCCAGCAGTGAAGAAGATGGGTCACCCCTCCACTTT.

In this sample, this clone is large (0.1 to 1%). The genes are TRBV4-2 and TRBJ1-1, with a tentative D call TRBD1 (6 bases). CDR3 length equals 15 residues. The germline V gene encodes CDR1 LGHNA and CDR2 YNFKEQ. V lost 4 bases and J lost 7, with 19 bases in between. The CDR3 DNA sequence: TGTGCCAGCAGCCTGCCCTCAGGGGATCTCGATGAAGCTTTCTTT. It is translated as CASSLPSGDLDEAFF.

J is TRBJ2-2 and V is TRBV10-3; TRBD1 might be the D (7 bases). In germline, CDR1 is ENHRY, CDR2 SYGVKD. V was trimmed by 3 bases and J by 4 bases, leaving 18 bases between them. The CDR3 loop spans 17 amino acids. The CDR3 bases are TGTGCCATCAGTGACCCCGGAAACAGGGGAGGCACCGGGGAGCTGTTTTTT. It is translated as CAISDPGNRGGTGELFF.

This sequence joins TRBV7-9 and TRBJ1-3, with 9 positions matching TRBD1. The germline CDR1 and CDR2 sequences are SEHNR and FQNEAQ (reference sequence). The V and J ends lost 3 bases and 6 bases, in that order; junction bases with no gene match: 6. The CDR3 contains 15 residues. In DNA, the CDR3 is TGTGCCAGCAGCTTGGGACAGGGTGCGGAAAACACCATATATTTT. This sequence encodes CASSLGQGAENTIYF. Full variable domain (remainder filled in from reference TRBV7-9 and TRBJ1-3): DTGVSQNPRHKITKRGQNVTFRCDPISEHNRLYWYRQTLGQGPEFLTYFQNEAQLEKSRLLSDRFSAERPKGSFSTLEIQRTEQGDSAMYLCASSLGQGAENTIYFGEGSWLTVV.

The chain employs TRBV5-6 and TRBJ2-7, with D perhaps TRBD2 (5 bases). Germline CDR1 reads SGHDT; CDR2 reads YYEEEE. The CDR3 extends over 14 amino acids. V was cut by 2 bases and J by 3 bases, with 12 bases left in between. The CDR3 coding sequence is TGTGCCAGCAGCTTACGACGGACTTTCTACGAGCAGTACTTC. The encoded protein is CASSLRRTFYEQYF. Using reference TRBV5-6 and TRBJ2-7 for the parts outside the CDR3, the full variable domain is DAGVTQSPTHLIKTRGQQVTLRCSPKSGHDTVSWYQQALGQGPQFIFQYYEEEERQRGNFPDRFSGHQFPNYSSELNVNALLLGDSALYLCASSLRRTFYEQYFGPGTRLTVT.

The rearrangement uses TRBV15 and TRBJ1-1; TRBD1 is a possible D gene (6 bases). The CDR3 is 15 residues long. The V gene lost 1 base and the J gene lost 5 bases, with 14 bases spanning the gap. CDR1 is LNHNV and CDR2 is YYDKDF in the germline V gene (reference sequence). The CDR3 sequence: CATSRGTAPWTEAFF. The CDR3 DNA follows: TGTGCCACCAGCAGAGGGACAGCTCCATGGACTGAAGCTTTCTTT. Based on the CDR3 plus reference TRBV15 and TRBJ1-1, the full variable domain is DAMVIQNPRYQVTQFGKPVTLSCSQTLNHNVMYWYQQKSSQAPKLLFHYYDKDFNNEADTPDNFQSRRPNTSFCFLDIRSPGLGDTAMYLCATSRGTAPWTEAFFGQGTRLTVV.

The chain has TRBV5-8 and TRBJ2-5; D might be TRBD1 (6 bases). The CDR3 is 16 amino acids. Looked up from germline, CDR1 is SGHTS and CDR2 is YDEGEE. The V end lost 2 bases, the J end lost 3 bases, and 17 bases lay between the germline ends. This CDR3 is CASSFGTGNFEETQYF. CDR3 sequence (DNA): TGTGCCAGCAGCTTCGGCACAGGGAACTTTGAAGAGACCCAGTACTTC. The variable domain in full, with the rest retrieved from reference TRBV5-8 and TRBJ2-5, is EAGVTQSPTHLIKTRGQQATLRCSPISGHTSVYWYQQALGLGLQFLLWYDEGEERNRGNFPPRFSGRQFPNYSSELNVNALELEDSALYLCASSFGTGNFEETQYFGPGTRLLVL.

CDR3 residues: CASSSGTSGIPSYNEQFF. CDR3 DNA: TGCGCCAGCAGCTCCGGGACTAGCGGGATTCCCTCCTACAATGAGCAGTTCTTC. This chain joins TRBV5-1 and TRBJ2-1; 13 positions agree with TRBD2. This CDR3 region has 18 residues. CDR1 SGHRS and CDR2 YFSETQ come from the germline V gene. The J segment lost 0 bases and the V segment lost 3 bases, leaving 6 bases of the junction unmatched.

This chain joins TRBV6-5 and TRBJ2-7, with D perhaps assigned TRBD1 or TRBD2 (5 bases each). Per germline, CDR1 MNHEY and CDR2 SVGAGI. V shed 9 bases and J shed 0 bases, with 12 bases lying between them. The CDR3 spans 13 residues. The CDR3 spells CASRDGSSYEQYF. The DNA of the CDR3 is TGTGCCAGTAGGGACGGTAGCTCCTACGAGCAGTACTTC.

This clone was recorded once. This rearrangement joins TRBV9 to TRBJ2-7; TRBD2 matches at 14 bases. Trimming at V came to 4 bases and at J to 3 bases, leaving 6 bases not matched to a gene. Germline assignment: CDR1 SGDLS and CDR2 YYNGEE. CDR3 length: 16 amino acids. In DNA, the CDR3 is TGTGCCAGCAGCAAGGGACTAGCGGGAGATAACTACGAGCAGTACTTC. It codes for CASSKGLAGDNYEQYF.

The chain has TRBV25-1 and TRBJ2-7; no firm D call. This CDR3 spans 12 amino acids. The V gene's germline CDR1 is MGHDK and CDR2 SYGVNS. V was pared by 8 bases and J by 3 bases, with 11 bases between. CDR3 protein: CASPKKLYEQYF. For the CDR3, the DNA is TGTGCCAGCCCCAAGAAGCTCTACGAGCAGTACTTC.

In DNA, the CDR3 is TGCAGCGTCGTCACCGACAGTTTGAACACTGAAGCTTTCTTT. Translation gives CSVVTDSLNTEAFF. The chain uses TRBV29-1 and TRBJ1-1; the D gene is possibly TRBD1 (5 bases). The V gene lost 6 bases and the J gene lost 0 bases, with 14 bases spanning the gap. The germline gives CDR1 SQVTM, CDR2 ANQGSEA. This CDR3 comprises 14 residues. Together with reference TRBV29-1 and TRBJ1-1, the CDR3 gives the full variable domain: SAVISQKPSRDICQRGTSLTIQCQVDSQVTMMFWYRQQPGQSLTLIATANQGSEATYESGFVIDKFPISRPNLTFSTLTVSNMSPEDSSIYLCSVVTDSLNTEAFFGQGTRLTVV.

CDR3 nucleotides: TGTGCCAGCTGGGACAGGCAATCCTACGAGCAGTACTTC. Translating it yields CASWDRQSYEQYF. The chain combines TRBV28 with TRBJ2-7, with TRBD1 matching 8 bases. Trimming at V came to 8 bases and at J to 1 base, leaving 4 bases not matched to a gene. CDR1 is MDHEN and CDR2 is SYDVKM in the germline V gene. This CDR3 contains 13 residues. Based on the CDR3 plus reference TRBV28 and TRBJ2-7, the full variable domain is DVKVTQSSRYLVKRTGEKVFLECVQDMDHENMFWYRQDPGLGLRLIYFSYDVKMKEKGDIPEGYSVSREKKERFSLILESASTNQTSMYLCASWDRQSYEQYFGPGTRLTVT.

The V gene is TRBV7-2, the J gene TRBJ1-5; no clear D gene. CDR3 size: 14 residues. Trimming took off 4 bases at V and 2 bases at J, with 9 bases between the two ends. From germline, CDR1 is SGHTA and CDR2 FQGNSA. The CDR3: CASSSRYRNQPQHF. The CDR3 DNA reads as TGTGCCAGCAGCTCTAGGTATCGCAATCAGCCCCAGCATTTT.